The clone carrying this T cell receptor beta chain was recorded many times. The antigen is not known. Read coverage stops 3 residues before the CDR3 terminus; the germline J gene supplies the remainder. CVID and control samples used equivalent genomic DNA input. Method: immunoSEQ multiplex PCR; TCRdb's copy keeps in-frame clones and lacks some. This sample comprises some 38,000 clones, none seen once only. This entry comes from a study of T cell clonality in common variable immunodeficiency. Heparinized whole blood, 5 to 8 ml, came from each donor. Study-wide results and limits: Shared TCRbeta clones were fewer between CVID subjects than controls.

The CDR3 is 14 amino acids. V shed 4 bases and J 4 bases; nucleotides not matched to a gene: 6. CDR1 and CDR2 (germline): MDHEN, SYDVKM. V and J are TRBV28 and TRBJ1-2; 7 bases map to TRBD1. The sequencing sample was made of peripheral blood mononuclear cells. The sequence was collected from a person between 18 and 75 years old in good health. The CDR3 spells CASSYLAGGYGYTF. The sequenced CDR3 bases are TGTGCCAGCAGTTACTTGGCAGGGGGCTATGGC.